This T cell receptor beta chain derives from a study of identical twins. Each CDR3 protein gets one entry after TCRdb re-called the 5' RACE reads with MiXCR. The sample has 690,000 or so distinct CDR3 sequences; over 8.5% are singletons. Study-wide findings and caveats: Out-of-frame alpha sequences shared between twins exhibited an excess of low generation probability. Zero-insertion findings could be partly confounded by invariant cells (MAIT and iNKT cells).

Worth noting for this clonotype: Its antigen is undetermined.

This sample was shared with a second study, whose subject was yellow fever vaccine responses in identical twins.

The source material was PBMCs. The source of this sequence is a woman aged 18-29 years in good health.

Written as DNA, the CDR3 is TGTGCCAGCAGCGTAGAGGCTTTCAACAATGAGCAGTTCTTC. Translation: CASSVEAFNNEQFF. V usage is TRBV9 and J usage is TRBJ2-1; D is ambiguous. CDR1 is SGDLS and CDR2 is YYNGEE in the germline V gene. The CDR3 has 14 residues. V was shortened by 0 bases and J by 5 bases, with 9 bases between the two germline ends. Filled out from reference TRBV9 and TRBJ2-1, the complete variable domain reads DSGVTQTPKHLITATGQRVTLRCSPRSGDLSVYWYQQSLDQGLQFLIQYYNGEERAKGNILERFSAQQFPDLHSELNLSSLELGDSALYFCASSVEAFNNEQFFGPGTRLTVL.